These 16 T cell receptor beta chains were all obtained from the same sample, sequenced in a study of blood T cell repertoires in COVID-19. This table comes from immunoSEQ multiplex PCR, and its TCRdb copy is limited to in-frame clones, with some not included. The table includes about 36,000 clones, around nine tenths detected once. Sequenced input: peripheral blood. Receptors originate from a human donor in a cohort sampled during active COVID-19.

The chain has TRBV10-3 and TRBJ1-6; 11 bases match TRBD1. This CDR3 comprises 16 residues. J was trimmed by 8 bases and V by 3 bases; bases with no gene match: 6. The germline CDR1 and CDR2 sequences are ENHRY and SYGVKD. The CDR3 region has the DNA TGTGCCATCAGTGATCCCGGACAGGGGGCCTATTCACCCCTCCACTTT. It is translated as CAISDPGQGAYSPLHF.

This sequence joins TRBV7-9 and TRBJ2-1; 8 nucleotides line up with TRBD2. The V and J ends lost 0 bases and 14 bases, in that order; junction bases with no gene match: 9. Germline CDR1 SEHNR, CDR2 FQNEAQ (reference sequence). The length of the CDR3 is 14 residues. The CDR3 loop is CASSLASGAAGKFF. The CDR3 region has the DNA TGTGCCAGCAGCTTAGCTAGCGGGGCGGCAGGGAAGTTCTTC.

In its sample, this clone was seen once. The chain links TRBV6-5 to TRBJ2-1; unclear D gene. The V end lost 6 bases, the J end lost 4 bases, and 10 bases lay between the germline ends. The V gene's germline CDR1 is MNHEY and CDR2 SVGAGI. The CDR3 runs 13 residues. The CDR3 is CASSQERYNEQFF. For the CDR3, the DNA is TGTGCCAGCAGCCAGGAAAGGTACAATGAGCAGTTCTTC.

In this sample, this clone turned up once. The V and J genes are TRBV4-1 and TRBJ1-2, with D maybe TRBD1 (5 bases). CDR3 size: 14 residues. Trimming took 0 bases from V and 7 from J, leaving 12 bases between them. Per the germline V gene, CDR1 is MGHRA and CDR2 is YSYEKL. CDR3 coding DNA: TGCGCCAGCAGCCAAGACTGGGACGGGAGTGGCTACACCTTC. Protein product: CASSQDWDGSGYTF.

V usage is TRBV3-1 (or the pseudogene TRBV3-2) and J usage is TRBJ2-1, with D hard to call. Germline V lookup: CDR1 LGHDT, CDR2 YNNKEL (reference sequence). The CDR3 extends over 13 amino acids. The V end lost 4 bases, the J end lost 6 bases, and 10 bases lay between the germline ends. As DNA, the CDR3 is TGTGCCAGCAGCCCTCAACTTCCCAATGAGCAGTTCTTC. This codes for CASSPQLPNEQFF.

The DNA for the CDR3 is TGTGCCAGCTCACAAGGGGGACGCTACGAGCAGTACTTC. It specifies CASSQGGRYEQYF. This sequence joins TRBV18 and TRBJ2-7, with a possible D match to TRBD1 (6 bases). CDR1 is KGHSH, CDR2 LQKENI, per germline. The CDR3 is made up of 13 amino acids. V was cut by 4 bases and J by 3 bases, with 10 bases left in between.

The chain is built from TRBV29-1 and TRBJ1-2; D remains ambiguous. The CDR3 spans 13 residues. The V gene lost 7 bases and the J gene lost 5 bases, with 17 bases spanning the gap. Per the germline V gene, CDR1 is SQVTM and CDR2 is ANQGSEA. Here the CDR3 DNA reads TGCAGCGCCACGGGGTGGGAAGGGTATGGCTACACCTTC. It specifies CSATGWEGYGYTF.

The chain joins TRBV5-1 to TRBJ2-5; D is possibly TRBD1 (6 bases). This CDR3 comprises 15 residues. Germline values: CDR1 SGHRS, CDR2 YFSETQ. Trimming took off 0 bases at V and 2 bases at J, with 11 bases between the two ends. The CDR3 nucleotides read TGCGCCAGCAGCTTGGTCCCGGACAGACAAGAGACCCAGTACTTC. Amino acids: CASSLVPDRQETQYF.

The CDR3 DNA is TGTGCCAGCAGCTTAGCTAGCGGGGGTAATGAGCAGTTCTTC. This sequence encodes CASSLASGGNEQFF. The rearrangement uses TRBV11-2 and TRBJ2-1; 10 bases map to TRBD2. The germline V gene encodes CDR1 SGHAT and CDR2 FQNNGV. The V gene end was trimmed by 1 base and the J gene end by 7 bases; junction bases not matched to a gene: 1. The CDR3 has 14 amino acids.

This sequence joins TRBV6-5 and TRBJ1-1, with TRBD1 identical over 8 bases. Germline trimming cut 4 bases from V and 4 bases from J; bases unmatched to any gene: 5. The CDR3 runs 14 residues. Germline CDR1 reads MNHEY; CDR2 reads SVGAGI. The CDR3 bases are TGTGCCAGCAGTTGGGACAGGTTCGGCACTGAAGCTTTCTTT. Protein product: CASSWDRFGTEAFF.

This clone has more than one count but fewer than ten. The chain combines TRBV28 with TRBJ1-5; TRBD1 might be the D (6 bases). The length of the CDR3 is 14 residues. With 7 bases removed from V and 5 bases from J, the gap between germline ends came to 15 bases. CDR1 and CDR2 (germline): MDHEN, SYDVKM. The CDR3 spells CASMVWTADQPQHF. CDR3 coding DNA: TGTGCCAGCATGGTCTGGACAGCAGATCAGCCCCAGCATTTT.

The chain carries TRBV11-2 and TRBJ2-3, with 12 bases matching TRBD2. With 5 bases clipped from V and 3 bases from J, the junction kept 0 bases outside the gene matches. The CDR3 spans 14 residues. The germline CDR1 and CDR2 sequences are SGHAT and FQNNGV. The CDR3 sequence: CASSGTSGTDTQYF. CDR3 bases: TGTGCCAGCAGCGGGACTAGCGGGACAGATACGCAGTATTTT. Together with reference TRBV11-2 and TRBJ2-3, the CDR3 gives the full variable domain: EAGVAQSPRYKIIEKRQSVAFWCNPISGHATLYWYQQILGQGPKLLIQFQNNGVVDDSQLPKDRFSAERLKGVDSTLKIQPAKLEDSAVYLCASSGTSGTDTQYFGPGTRLTVL.

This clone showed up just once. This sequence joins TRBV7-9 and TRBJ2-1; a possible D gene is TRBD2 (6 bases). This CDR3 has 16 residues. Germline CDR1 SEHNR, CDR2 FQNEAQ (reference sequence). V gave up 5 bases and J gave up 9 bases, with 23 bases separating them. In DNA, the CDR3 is TGTGCCAGCAGCCAAACCCGACTAGTCTTGGGGGGTGAGCAGTTCTTC. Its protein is CASSQTRLVLGGEQFF.

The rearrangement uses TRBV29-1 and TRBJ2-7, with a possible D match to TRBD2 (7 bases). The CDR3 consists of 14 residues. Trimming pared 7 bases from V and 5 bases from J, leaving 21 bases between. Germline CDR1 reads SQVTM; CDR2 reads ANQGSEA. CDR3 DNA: TGCAGCGCGGAGGGGGGGGTCCTGGGTGACGAGCAGTACTTC. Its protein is CSAEGGVLGDEQYF.

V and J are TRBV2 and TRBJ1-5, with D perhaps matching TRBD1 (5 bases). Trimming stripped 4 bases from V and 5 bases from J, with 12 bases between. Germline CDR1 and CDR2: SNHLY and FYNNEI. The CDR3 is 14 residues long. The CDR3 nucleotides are TGTGCCAGCAGTGTTGGGGGGACTTATCAGCCCCAGCATTTT. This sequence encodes CASSVGGTYQPQHF.

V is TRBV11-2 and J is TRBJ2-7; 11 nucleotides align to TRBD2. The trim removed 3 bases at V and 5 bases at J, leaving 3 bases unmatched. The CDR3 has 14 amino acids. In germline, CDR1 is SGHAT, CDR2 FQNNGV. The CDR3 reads CASSFGTSGDEQYF. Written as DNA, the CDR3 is TGTGCCAGCAGCTTCGGGACTAGCGGAGACGAGCAGTACTTC.